The next 13 T cell receptor beta chains were all read from a single sample in a study of blood T cell repertoires in COVID-19. Measured with immunoSEQ multiplex PCR; TCRdb has only the in-frame clones, and not every one. The sample has roughly 260,000 clones, about nine tenths seen once. The sequencing input was peripheral blood. These receptor sequences come from a woman in her forties or fifties who had recovered from COVID-19.

V is TRBV6-5 and J is TRBJ1-2, with TRBD1 matching over 8 bases. Germline V gene lookup returns CDR1 MNHEY and CDR2 SVGAGI. V gave up 6 bases and J gave up 6 bases; unmatched junction bases: 9. The CDR3 sequence is 14 residues long. CDR3 nucleotide sequence: TGTGCCAGCAGCAACCTGGGACAGGAACATGGCTACACCTTC. Its protein product is CASSNLGQEHGYTF.

The chain recombines TRBV5-6 with TRBJ1-1, with TRBD1 matching over 8 bases. Germline-derived CDR1 and CDR2 are SGHDT and YYEEEE. V shed 2 bases and J 4 bases; nucleotides not matched to a gene: 1. The CDR3 runs to 13 residues. The CDR3 is CASSLQGGTEAFF. In DNA form, the CDR3 reads TGTGCCAGCAGCTTACAGGGGGGCACTGAAGCTTTCTTT.

The rearrangement uses TRBV6-2 or TRBV6-3 and TRBJ2-7; 8 nucleotides agree with TRBD1. The CDR3 has 12 residues. The germline gives CDR1 MNHEY, CDR2 SVGEGT. V trimming: 6 bases; J trimming: 12 bases; junction bases outside the gene matches: 10. The CDR3 loop reads CASSPSRDRGYF. The CDR3 region has the DNA TGTGCCAGCAGCCCTTCCCGAGACAGGGGGTACTTC.

V gene TRBV7-2 combines with J gene TRBJ1-2; TRBD1 matches 8 bases. J lost 2 bases, V lost 5 bases, and 7 bases had no gene match. Germline V gives CDR1 SGHTA, CDR2 FQGNSA. This CDR3 is 15 amino acids long. CDR3 nucleotide sequence: TGTGCCAGCAGCCTAAGGACAGGGTTAAACTATGGCTACACCTTC. Translating it yields CASSLRTGLNYGYTF. Full variable domain (rest looked up from reference TRBV7-2 and TRBJ1-2): GAGVSQSPSNKVTEKGKDVELRCDPISGHTALYWYRQSLGQGLEFLIYFQGNSAPDKSGLPSDRFSAERTGGSVSTLTIQRTQQEDSAVYLCASSLRTGLNYGYTFGSGTRLTVV.

The chain is built from TRBV6-6 and TRBJ2-3; 12 bases are a match to TRBD2. The CDR3 has 14 amino acids. Germline lookup yields CDR1 MNHNY and CDR2 SVGAGI (reference sequence). V trimming: 6 bases; J trimming: 6 bases; junction bases outside the gene matches: 4. The CDR3 sequence: CASRSSGGADTQYF. The CDR3, as DNA: TGTGCCAGCAGGTCTAGCGGGGGGGCTGATACGCAGTATTTT.

This chain connects TRBV29-1 to TRBJ2-3, with a weak D call TRBD2 (5 bases). This CDR3 contains 13 residues. V was pared by 3 bases and J by 6 bases, with 13 bases between. Germline V gives CDR1 SQVTM, CDR2 ANQGSEA. The CDR3 here is CSVDGGTADTQYF. The CDR3 coding sequence is TGCAGCGTTGACGGAGGTACCGCCGATACGCAGTATTTT.

This chain connects TRBV5-4 to TRBJ2-1; D is undetermined. CDR1 and CDR2 from the germline V gene are SGHNT and YYREEE (reference sequence). The CDR3 length is 15 residues. Trimming removed 1 base from V and 0 bases from J, with 8 bases in between. The CDR3 reads CASSLLRSSYNEQFF. The CDR3 DNA reads as TGTGCCAGCAGCTTGTTACGGAGCTCCTACAATGAGCAGTTCTTC.

This rearrangement joins TRBV28 to TRBJ1-2; 7 nucleotides agree with TRBD1. The junction had 2 bases not matched to a gene; V was cut back by 3 bases and J by 4 bases. CDR3 length: 13 residues. Looked up from germline, CDR1 is MDHEN and CDR2 is SYDVKM. CDR3 nucleotide sequence: TGTGCCAGCAGTTTCCGGACAGGCTATGGCTACACCTTC. Translating gives CASSFRTGYGYTF.

There are a few counts of this clone. This chain joins TRBV7-9 and TRBJ2-1; D uncertain. This CDR3 contains 16 residues. V lost 4 bases and J lost 10, with 23 bases in between. Per the germline V gene, CDR1 is SEHNR and CDR2 is FQNEAQ (reference sequence). The CDR3 reads CASSSSTGSLREEQFF. The CDR3 bases are TGTGCCAGCAGCTCTTCAACGGGTAGTCTAAGAGAGGAGCAGTTCTTC.

This clone was detected ten times or more. In DNA, the CDR3 is TGTGCTAGTCGGACACTTTACGAGCAGTACTTC. This encodes CASRTLYEQYF. The V and J genes are TRBV12-5 and TRBJ2-7; D is perhaps TRBD1 (5 bases). Deletions cut 8 bases from V and 4 bases from J, with 9 bases between. Germline values: CDR1 LGHNT, CDR2 FRNRAP. The length of the CDR3 is 11 residues.

The rearrangement links TRBV28 to TRBJ1-3; TRBD1 is a possible D gene (5 bases). Germline V lookup: CDR1 MDHEN, CDR2 SYDVKM. V lost 5 bases and J lost 0, with 23 bases in between. This CDR3 has 19 amino acids. The CDR3 spells CASSRPLTVINPSGNTIYF. CDR3 coding DNA: TGTGCCAGCAGTAGACCCTTGACAGTAATAAACCCCTCTGGAAACACCATATATTTT.

The chain employs TRBV4-1 and TRBJ1-5, with TRBD1 matching 10 bases. CDR1 MGHRA and CDR2 YSYEKL come from the germline V gene. Trimming at V came to 0 bases and at J to 3 bases, leaving 2 bases not matched to a gene. This CDR3 contains 16 residues. The CDR3, as DNA: TGCGCCAGCAGCCAAGAGGGACAGGGGAACAATCAGCCCCAGCATTTT. Protein sequence: CASSQEGQGNNQPQHF.

The rearrangement links TRBV7-6 to TRBJ1-1; 9 bases align to TRBD1. V shed 5 bases and J 3 bases; nucleotides not matched to a gene: 7. The CDR3 is 15 amino acids. Per the germline V gene, CDR1 is SGHVS and CDR2 is FNYEAQ. The CDR3 region has the DNA TGTGCCAGCAGCCCGGGGACAGGGTCGTACACTGAAGCTTTCTTT. Translated: CASSPGTGSYTEAFF. The whole variable domain, filled in from reference TRBV7-6 and TRBJ1-1, reads GAGVSQSPRYKVTKRGQDVALRCDPISGHVSLYWYRQALGQGPEFLTYFNYEAQQDKSGLPNDRFSAERPEGSISTLTIQRTEQRDSAMYRCASSPGTGSYTEAFFGQGTRLTVV.